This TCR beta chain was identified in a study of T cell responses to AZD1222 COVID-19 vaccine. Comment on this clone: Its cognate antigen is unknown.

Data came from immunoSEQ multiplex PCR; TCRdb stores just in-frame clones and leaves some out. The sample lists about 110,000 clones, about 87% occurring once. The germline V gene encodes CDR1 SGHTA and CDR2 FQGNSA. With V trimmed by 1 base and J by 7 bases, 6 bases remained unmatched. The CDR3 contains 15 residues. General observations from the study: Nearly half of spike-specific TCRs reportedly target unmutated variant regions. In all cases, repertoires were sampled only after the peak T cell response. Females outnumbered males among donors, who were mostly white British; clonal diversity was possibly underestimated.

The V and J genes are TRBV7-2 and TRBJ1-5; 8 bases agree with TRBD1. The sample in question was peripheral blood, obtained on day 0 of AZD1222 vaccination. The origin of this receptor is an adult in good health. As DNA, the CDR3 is TGTGCCAGCAGCTTAGAGGACAGGGATAACCAGCCCCAGCATTTT. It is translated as CASSLEDRDNQPQHF.